This T cell receptor beta chain was captured in a study of vaccination effects on CD4 cells after COVID-19. Antigen-specific CD4+ T cell clonotypes were called by their expansion after viral peptide-pool culture in ViraFEST. Upon completion of roughly ten days in culture, CD4+ T cells were isolated. Either the BNT162b2 or mRNA-1273 vaccine was given to participants in two doses. None of these healthy vaccinees had been infected with SARS-CoV-2 before vaccination. Method: immunoSEQ multiplex PCR; TCRdb's copy keeps in-frame clones and lacks some. The profile shows some 22,000 clones, around 79% of them singletons. With regard to this clone: As yet, its antigen is unknown.

Germline V gives CDR1 MNHEY, CDR2 SVGAGI. This CDR3 has 14 amino acids. V lost 6 bases, J lost 0 bases, and 11 bases lay in between. The chain recombines TRBV6-5 with TRBJ1-2; D is perhaps TRBD1 (6 bases). The sequence derives from a human donor who received a COVID-19 vaccine. Specimen: CD4+ T cells from PBMCs cultured with SARS-CoV-2 spike peptides, collected after COVID-19 vaccination. CDR3 in amino acids: CASSKQGANYGYTF. The DNA of the CDR3 is TGTGCCAGCAGCAAACAGGGAGCTAACTATGGCTACACCTTC.